The 25 T cell receptor beta chains in this list originate from one sample, sequenced in a study of neoadjuvant nivolumab and ipilimumab in lung cancer (TCRdb year 2020). This sample's time point label indicates: pretherapy, before neoadjuvant immune checkpoint inhibitors. The library was obtained by the immunoSEQ multiplex PCR assay. TCRdb carries this immuneACCESS record with in-frame sequences only. Its versions omit some clonotypes, under half of them owing to an unresolved V gene in the studies checked, with the rest unexplained. The sample table contains approximately 19,000 clones; only one count was recorded for around 86% of them. In total, the top ten clones hold approximately 2.1% of the sample. This sample comprised peripheral blood, obtained before neoadjuvant nivolumab, alone or with ipilimumab. The receptors originated from an adult with non-small cell lung cancer.

The J gene is TRBJ2-3, the V gene TRBV5-4; 7 nucleotides agree with TRBD2. This CDR3 is built from 16 residues. Germline CDR1 and CDR2: SGHNT and YYREEE (reference sequence). J lost 2 bases, V lost 1 base, and 7 bases had no gene match. The chain's CDR3 is CASSLLASGPTDTQYF. CDR3 in DNA: TGTGCCAGCAGCTTGTTGGCTAGCGGACCCACAGATACGCAGTATTTT.

The J gene is TRBJ2-1, the V gene TRBV5-4, with 10 bases identical to TRBD2. With 3 bases clipped from V and 4 bases from J, the junction kept 4 bases outside the gene matches. The CDR3 runs to 15 residues. Germline CDR1 is SGHNT and CDR2 is YYREEE (reference sequence). The CDR3 sequence is CASSSGTSVYNEQFF. In nucleotides, the CDR3 is TGTGCCAGCAGCTCCGGGACTAGCGTTTACAATGAGCAGTTCTTC.

The chain carries TRBV4-2 and TRBJ1-2, with TRBD1 identical over 7 bases. CDR1 and CDR2 from the germline V gene are LGHNA and YNFKEQ. After removal of 0 bases from V and 8 bases from J, the junction contained 15 bases not matched to a gene. The CDR3 has 17 residues. The CDR3 nucleotides read TGTGCCAGCAGCCAAGATGGAGTCTTCGACAGGGACGAGGGCTACACCTTC. It translates to CASSQDGVFDRDEGYTF.

V and J are TRBV11-2 and TRBJ2-2; no clear D. V was pared by 0 bases and J by 2 bases, with 4 bases between. This CDR3 comprises 14 residues. Germline CDR1 SGHAT, CDR2 FQNNGV. CDR3 amino acids: CASSLDLNTGELFF. The DNA of the CDR3 is TGTGCCAGCAGCTTAGACCTAAACACCGGGGAGCTGTTTTTT.

The chain recombines TRBV7-8 with TRBJ2-1; weak D call: TRBD2 (6 bases). The ends were cut back, 1 base at V and 2 bases at J, with 12 bases in the middle. The CDR3 covers 16 residues. Per germline, CDR1 SGHVS and CDR2 FQNEAQ. CDR3 in DNA: TGTGCCAGCAGCTTAGGGTCGGGAGAAACCTACAATGAGCAGTTCTTC. This translates into CASSLGSGETYNEQFF.

The chain has TRBV11-3 and TRBJ2-1; D possibly corresponds to TRBD1 (6 bases). Trimming left V 1 base short and J 8 bases short, with 18 bases between. The CDR3 has 16 residues. Germline V gives CDR1 SGHNT, CDR2 YENEEA. The CDR3 nucleotides are TGTGCCAGCAGCTTAGGAGGGTCAGGGGTTGGCGATGAGCAGTTCTTC. It encodes CASSLGGSGVGDEQFF.

The V gene is TRBV4-2, the J gene TRBJ1-4; D is uncertain. Trimming removed 0 bases from V and 8 bases from J, with 13 bases in between. Germline V gene lookup returns CDR1 LGHNA and CDR2 YNFKEQ. The length of the CDR3 is 15 residues. This chain's CDR3 is CASSQDLSVGEKLFF. CDR3 sequence (DNA): TGTGCCAGCAGCCAAGATCTAAGCGTGGGGGAAAAACTGTTTTTT.

The chain's CDR3 is CASSLGIQSEQFF. In DNA form, the CDR3 reads TGTGCCAGCAGCTTAGGCATTCAGTCAGAGCAGTTCTTC. The chain is built from TRBV11-3 and TRBJ2-1; no definite D call. V was shortened by 1 base and J by 10 bases, with 11 bases between the two germline ends. The germline V gene has CDR1 SGHNT and CDR2 YENEEA. The CDR3 spans 13 residues.

The chain couples TRBV18 to TRBJ2-7; 7 bases fit TRBD2. The CDR3 runs to 15 residues. V shed 3 bases and J 7 bases; nucleotides not matched to a gene: 12. Looked up from germline, CDR1 is KGHSH and CDR2 is LQKENI. DNA of the CDR3: TGTGCCAGCTCACCTTTGGGGGGGGACCCCTGGGAGCAGTACTTC. Translation gives CASSPLGGDPWEQYF. Combining the CDR3 with reference TRBV18 and TRBJ2-7 gives the whole variable domain NAGVMQNPRHLVRRRGQEARLRCSPMKGHSHVYWYRQLPEEGLKFMVYLQKENIIDESGMPKERFSAEFPKEGPSILRIQQVVRGDSAAYFCASSPLGGDPWEQYFGPGTRLTVT.

The chain combines TRBV6-5 with TRBJ2-2; D is perhaps TRBD2 (5 bases). Looked up from germline, CDR1 is MNHEY and CDR2 is SVGAGI. This CDR3 comprises 15 residues. V lost 2 bases to trimming and J lost 6 bases, with 13 bases between them. The CDR3 bases are TGTGCCAGCAGTTACGACCCTACTAGATCCGGGGAGCTGTTTTTT. This encodes CASSYDPTRSGELFF.

This clone was picked up one time. The V call is TRBV5-4, the J call TRBJ1-2, with 7 bases identical to TRBD1. V lost 0 bases and J lost 4; bases outside the gene matches: 6. CDR1 and CDR2 from the germline V gene are SGHNT and YYREEE (reference sequence). This CDR3 spans 15 amino acids. CDR3 protein: CASSLGQGVGYGYTF. CDR3 DNA: TGTGCCAGCAGCTTGGGTCAGGGGGTTGGCTATGGCTACACCTTC.

The rearrangement links TRBV7-8 to TRBJ2-1, with 16 nucleotides matching TRBD2. The CDR3 spans 17 residues. The trim removed 5 bases at V and 6 bases at J, leaving 7 bases unmatched. Looked up from germline, CDR1 is SGHVS and CDR2 is FQNEAQ. The CDR3, as DNA: TGTGCCAGCAGCCCTCGAGGGACTAGCGGGAGGGTCAATGAGCAGTTCTTC. This sequence encodes CASSPRGTSGRVNEQFF.

The count of this clone is one. The chain combines TRBV5-5 with TRBJ1-2; D not certain. This CDR3 spans 14 amino acids. Trimming shortened V by 1 base and J by 2 bases, and 9 bases separated the two germline ends. Germline CDR1 is SGHKS and CDR2 is YYEKEE (reference sequence). The CDR3 region is CASSLSGSNYGYTF. CDR3 in DNA: TGTGCCAGCAGCTTGTCCGGGTCGAACTATGGCTACACCTTC.

The chain recombines TRBV7-2 with TRBJ2-5; 9 nucleotides line up with TRBD2. The CDR3 covers 13 residues. With 8 bases clipped from V and 11 bases from J, the junction kept 12 bases outside the gene matches. Looked up from germline, CDR1 is SGHTA and CDR2 is FQGNSA. CDR3 nucleotides: TGTGCCAGCGGATATGCGGGGGGACTAGCACAGTACTTC. It specifies CASGYAGGLAQYF.

The chain joins TRBV30 to TRBJ2-5; no clear D. This CDR3 spans 12 amino acids. V lost 5 bases and J lost 1, with 8 bases in between. The germline gives CDR1 GTSNPN, CDR2 SVGIG (reference sequence). The CDR3 region is CAWGLGQETQYF. Here the CDR3 DNA reads TGTGCCTGGGGTCTGGGCCAAGAGACCCAGTACTTC.

The genes are TRBV7-2 and TRBJ2-7; 7 bases are shared with TRBD1. Trimming at V came to 5 bases and at J to 3 bases, leaving 10 bases not matched to a gene. CDR3 length equals 15 residues. Germline V gene sequence: CDR1 SGHTA, CDR2 FQGNSA. The CDR3 protein is CASSIRQGRDYEQYF. Here the CDR3 DNA reads TGTGCCAGCAGCATTAGACAGGGACGGGACTACGAGCAGTACTTC.

The rearrangement links TRBV7-9 to TRBJ2-1, with D perhaps TRBD1 (6 bases). V lost 5 bases, J lost 7 bases, and 12 bases lay in between. From germline, CDR1 is SEHNR and CDR2 FQNEAQ (reference sequence). This CDR3 is 13 amino acids long. The CDR3, as DNA: TGTGCCAGCAGCCTACAGGGTAGGAATGAGCAGTTCTTC. It specifies CASSLQGRNEQFF.

This sequence joins TRBV7-2 and TRBJ1-2; 11 nucleotides match TRBD1. The CDR3 sequence is 15 residues long. The V segment lost 5 bases and the J segment 4 bases; nucleotides outside the gene matches: 6. CDR1 and CDR2 (germline): SGHTA, FQGNSA. The CDR3 coding sequence is TGTGCCAGCAGCCCTGGACAGGGGGCAGGCTATGGCTACACCTTC. It yields the protein CASSPGQGAGYGYTF.

The rearrangement links TRBV7-9 to TRBJ1-4; D is perhaps TRBD1 (5 bases). This CDR3 spans 15 amino acids. The V and J ends lost 5 bases and 6 bases respectively, with 16 bases between them. Germline V gene data show CDR1 as SEHNR and CDR2 as FQNEAQ (reference sequence). DNA for the CDR3: TGTGCCAGCAGCCCCTACGGGACGCGGGATGAAAAACTGTTTTTT. Encoded protein: CASSPYGTRDEKLFF.

The CDR3 DNA reads as TGTGCCAGCAGCTATGACAGTACCGGCACTGAAGCTTTCTTT. Its translation: CASSYDSTGTEAFF. The chain carries TRBV5-5 and TRBJ1-1; D is possibly TRBD1 (5 bases). V shed 3 bases and J shed 4 bases, with 13 bases lying between them. This CDR3 is built from 14 residues. Germline lookup yields CDR1 SGHKS and CDR2 YYEKEE (reference sequence).

The chain uses TRBV6-1 and TRBJ2-7; tentative D call: TRBD1 (6 bases). Germline V gene data show CDR1 as MNHNS and CDR2 as SASEGT. V dropped 4 bases and J dropped 3 bases, with 16 bases sitting between them. The CDR3 spans 15 residues. CDR3 region: CASSATDSLFYEQYF. The DNA of the CDR3 is TGTGCCAGCAGTGCGACGGACAGTTTGTTCTACGAGCAGTACTTC.

The chain uses TRBV9 and TRBJ1-2; 10 nucleotides agree with TRBD1. The germline gives CDR1 SGDLS, CDR2 YYNGEE. V shed 5 bases, J shed 8 bases, and the junction held 9 bases outside the gene matches. The CDR3 runs to 14 residues. The CDR3, as DNA: TGTGCCAGCAGAAGACAGGGGGCTGGTGGGGGCTACACCTTC. Translation gives CASRRQGAGGGYTF.

This clone has just a few counts. The chain carries TRBV4-1 and TRBJ2-5; 7 nucleotides align to TRBD1. J lost 5 bases, V lost 4 bases, and 7 bases had no gene match. Germline V gene lookup returns CDR1 MGHRA and CDR2 YSYEKL. The CDR3 sequence is 14 residues long. CDR3 nucleotide sequence: TGCGCCAGCAGCCCGACAGGGTCTCGGGAGACCCAGTACTTC. Translated, it gives CASSPTGSRETQYF.

The rearrangement uses TRBV18 and TRBJ1-4; D call uncertain. The V gene's germline CDR1 is KGHSH and CDR2 LQKENI. CDR3 size: 11 residues. With 3 bases removed from V and 7 bases from J, the gap between germline ends came to 3 bases. CDR3 nucleotides: TGTGCCAGCTCACCCCTTGAAAAACTGTTTTTT. Translated: CASSPLEKLFF.

The rearrangement links TRBV5-6 to TRBJ2-7, with a possible D match to TRBD2 (6 bases). Between the trimmed V and J ends, which lost 1 base and 6 bases, there was a span of 11 bases. The CDR3 length is 13 residues. Germline loops: CDR1 SGHDT, CDR2 YYEEEE. CDR3 DNA: TGTGCCAGCAGCTTGCGCGGGATTGGCGAGCAGTACTTC. Its protein is CASSLRGIGEQYF.